Listed here are 16 T cell receptor beta chains from one sample, sequenced in a study of cytomegalovirus exposure and HLA in healthy donors. The PCR employed 60 Vbeta primers together with 13 Jbeta primers. Generated by immunoSEQ multiplex PCR, the TCRdb table keeps only in-frame clones and is missing some. Of over 60,000 clones in the sample, 75% to 80% were seen once. Sequencing used PBMCs. Source of these receptors: a man in his late teens or twenties in good health and CMV-seronegative.

The genes are TRBV5-1 and TRBJ2-3, with TRBD2 as a possible D gene (6 bases). The CDR3 length is 14 residues. Between the trimmed V and J ends, which lost 4 bases and 4 bases, there was a span of 13 bases. Germline loops: CDR1 SGHRS, CDR2 YFSETQ. CDR3 loop: CASSPLAGSDTQYF. DNA for the CDR3: TGCGCCAGCAGCCCCCTGGCGGGGTCAGATACGCAGTATTTT.

The rearrangement joins TRBV30 to TRBJ2-4; D is possibly TRBD1 (7 bases). CDR1 is GTSNPN, CDR2 SVGIG, per germline (reference sequence). The CDR3 has 13 amino acids. Trimming left V 1 base short and J 5 bases short, with 9 bases between. CDR3 DNA sequence: TGTGCCTGGAGTGGCGGGACAGAAAACATTCAGTACTTC. This encodes CAWSGGTENIQYF.

This clone was counted a few times. The V gene is TRBV5-6, the J gene TRBJ2-2; D not certain. CDR3 length equals 14 residues. Germline CDR1 is SGHDT and CDR2 is YYEEEE. Trimming removed 3 bases from V and 4 bases from J, with 10 bases in between. As DNA, the CDR3 is TGTGCCAGCAGCTCAGGATTCTCCACCGGGGAGCTGTTTTTT. Translation: CASSSGFSTGELFF.

As concerns this clone: One end of the junction fails to match germline, which may point to a read error. The rearrangement uses TRBV6-6 and TRBJ2-5, with 11 nucleotides matching TRBD2. Germline-derived CDR1 and CDR2 are MNHNY and SVGAGI (reference sequence). This CDR3 contains 16 residues. The DNA of the CDR3 is TGTGCCAGCAGACCTCCCTTAGCGGGGGGGGAAGAGACCCGGTACTTC. Translating gives CASRPPLAGGEETRYF.

V usage is TRBV25-1 and J usage is TRBJ2-5; 7 bases match TRBD2. CDR1 and CDR2 from the germline V gene are MGHDK and SYGVNS. This CDR3 comprises 15 residues. Trimming at V came to 1 base and at J to 5 bases, leaving 7 bases not matched to a gene. The CDR3 sequence: CASSESGLKGETQYF. The CDR3 bases are TGTGCCAGCAGTGAATCGGGACTAAAAGGGGAGACCCAGTACTTC.

The J gene is TRBJ1-4, the V gene TRBV7-2; no firm D call. The CDR3 is 12 residues long. The germline gives CDR1 SGHTA, CDR2 FQGNSA. The V end lost 5 bases, the J end lost 6 bases, and 7 bases lay between the germline ends. CDR3 loop: CASSPGDEKLFF. The CDR3 nucleotides are TGTGCCAGCAGCCCCGGGGATGAAAAACTGTTTTTT.

In its sample, this clone was seen once. This chain joins TRBV7-8 and TRBJ2-5; 9 bases are shared with TRBD1. Trimming cost V 5 bases and J 5 bases; bases outside gene matches: 6. This CDR3 contains 14 residues. Germline V CDR1 and CDR2: SGHVS, FQNEAQ. CDR3 nucleotides: TGTGCCAGCAGCACGGACAGGGGCAGCGAGACCCAGTACTTC. This translates into CASSTDRGSETQYF.

The rearrangement links TRBV4-2 to TRBJ2-1, with D possibly matching TRBD2 (6 bases). Germline V CDR1 and CDR2: LGHNA, YNFKEQ. This CDR3 comprises 16 residues. Trimming left V 5 bases short and J 10 bases short, with 24 bases between. The CDR3 loop is CASSGGGDSRSGEQFF. The DNA for the CDR3 is TGTGCCAGCAGCGGAGGTGGGGACTCACGGTCCGGAGAGCAGTTCTTC.

Turning to this clone: One end of the junction varies from germline; a read error may be responsible. V usage is TRBV11-2 and J usage is TRBJ1-4; D is uncertain. CDR3 length equals 15 residues. Germline loops: CDR1 SGHAT, CDR2 FQNNGV. The CDR3, as DNA: TGTGCCAGCAGCCTGGAAGGGAGGTCTAATGGAAAACTGTTTTTT. Encoded protein: CASSLEGRSNGKLFF.

This sequence joins TRBV4-3 and TRBJ1-4; D is unclear. CDR3 size: 19 residues. Trimming took off 0 bases at V and 0 bases at J, with 17 bases between the two ends. Germline-derived CDR1 and CDR2 are LGHNA and YSLEER. CDR3: CASSQDWAPEPATNEKLFF. The CDR3 DNA is TGCGCCAGCAGCCAAGACTGGGCCCCCGAGCCAGCAACTAATGAAAAACTGTTTTTT.

Comment on this clone: The junction does not match germline at one end; this may be a read error. Other DNA sequences in the same sample also yield this CDR3. The rearrangement uses TRBV27 and TRBJ2-3; 7 bases match TRBD1. The CDR3 has 16 residues. The germline gives CDR1 MNHEY, CDR2 SMNVEV (reference sequence). In DNA, the CDR3 is TGCGCCAGCAGTACTCTGACAGGGCTCTCGACAGATACGCAGTATTTT. It is translated as CASSTLTGLSTDTQYF.

The chain has TRBV9 and TRBJ2-2; 15 bases are shared with TRBD2. J was trimmed by 4 bases and V by 4 bases; bases with no gene match: 8. Looked up from germline, CDR1 is SGDLS and CDR2 is YYNGEE. The CDR3 runs to 18 residues. Here the CDR3 DNA reads TGTGCCAGCAGCTCACCGGGACTAGCGGGGGGAGGCACCGGGGAGCTGTTTTTT. This encodes CASSSPGLAGGGTGELFF.

V usage is TRBV5-1 and J usage is TRBJ2-7, with 10 positions matching TRBD1. CDR1 and CDR2 from the germline V gene are SGHRS and YFSETQ. V shed 5 bases and J 3 bases; nucleotides not matched to a gene: 5. The CDR3 is made up of 14 amino acids. The CDR3 region has the DNA TGCGCCAGCAGTCAGGGACAGGGGCTCTACGAGCAGTACTTC. Translated, it gives CASSQGQGLYEQYF.

This clone occurred a few times. The chain combines TRBV11-2 with TRBJ2-7; 10 bases match TRBD1. J gave up 7 bases and V 4 bases, and 10 bases lay outside the gene matches. Germline lookup yields CDR1 SGHAT and CDR2 FQNNGV. The CDR3 loop spans 15 amino acids. For the CDR3, the DNA is TGTGCCAGCAGCTCCCTTAGGGGACAGGGGAAAGAGCAGTACTTC. Protein: CASSSLRGQGKEQYF.

J is TRBJ2-2 and V is TRBV18, with 8 nucleotides matching TRBD2. The CDR3 runs 20 residues. J was trimmed by 0 bases and V by 3 bases; bases with no gene match: 15. The V gene's germline CDR1 is KGHSH and CDR2 LQKENI. CDR3 sequence (DNA): TGTGCCAGCTCACCCTACCTACTAGCGGCGGTACTTACGAACACCGGGGAGCTGTTTTTT. Protein sequence: CASSPYLLAAVLTNTGELFF.

The chain uses TRBV15 and TRBJ2-3; D is possibly TRBD2 (6 bases). In germline, CDR1 is LNHNV, CDR2 YYDKDF (reference sequence). V lost 0 bases and J lost 8, with 15 bases in between. The CDR3 sequence is 15 residues long. This CDR3 is CATSRDKGGGGTQYF. The CDR3, as DNA: TGTGCCACCAGCAGAGATAAGGGAGGTGGGGGTACGCAGTATTTT.